The next 5 T cell receptor beta chains were all read from a single sample in a study of blood T cell repertoires in COVID-19. Sequenced by immunoSEQ multiplex PCR; TCRdb stores in-frame clones only, minus some. The repertoire holds some 130,000 clones, with around 89% as singletons. Sequencing used peripheral blood. These receptors were collected from a man over 45 with acute or convalescent COVID-19.

This sequence joins TRBV25-1 and TRBJ1-2; D is undetermined. Germline CDR1 and CDR2: MGHDK and SYGVNS. The germline V and J ends were trimmed by 3 bases and 8 bases, with 16 bases remaining between them. This CDR3 spans 14 amino acids. The CDR3 sequence: CASSDPSTREGYTF. CDR3 in DNA: TGTGCCAGCAGTGACCCCTCTACAAGGGAGGGCTACACCTTC.

The chain combines TRBV10-3 with TRBJ2-7; D is uncertain. The CDR3 is 12 amino acids. With 3 bases removed from V and 1 base from J, the gap between germline ends came to 4 bases. Per germline, CDR1 ENHRY and CDR2 SYGVKD. The CDR3: CAISELSYEQYF. The DNA of the CDR3 is TGTGCCATCAGTGAACTGTCCTACGAGCAGTACTTC.

The CDR3 region is CASLPGTSGRSWYEQYF. In nucleotides, the CDR3 is TGTGCCAGCCTTCCCGGGACTAGCGGGAGGAGTTGGTACGAGCAGTACTTC. The chain employs TRBV28 and TRBJ2-7; the match to TRBD2 covers 15 bases. With 8 bases clipped from V and 4 bases from J, the junction kept 12 bases outside the gene matches. Germline CDR1 is MDHEN and CDR2 is SYDVKM. The length of the CDR3 is 17 residues.

The CDR3 DNA sequence: TGTGCCAGCAGCGTCCGAGAGGCAGCGAACACTGAAGCTTTCTTT. Its protein is CASSVREAANTEAFF. The chain joins TRBV9 to TRBJ1-1; D not certain. CDR3 length: 15 amino acids. Trimming left V 2 bases short and J 1 base short, with 12 bases between. Per the germline V gene, CDR1 is SGDLS and CDR2 is YYNGEE.

The rearrangement links TRBV30 to TRBJ1-5, with TRBD1 matching over 7 bases. V shed 1 base, J shed 7 bases, and the junction held 7 bases outside the gene matches. Per the germline V gene, CDR1 is GTSNPN and CDR2 is SVGIG (reference sequence). The CDR3 is 14 amino acids. The DNA of the CDR3 is TGTGCCTGGAGTGGAGGACAGGCATACCAGCCCCAGCATTTT. Translated: CAWSGGQAYQPQHF. Full variable domain (missing parts from reference TRBV30 and TRBJ1-5): SQTIHQWPATLVQPVGSPLSLECTVEGTSNPNLYWYRQAAGRGLQLLFYSVGIGQISSEVPQNLSASRPQDRQFILSSKKLLLSDSGFYLCAWSGGQAYQPQHFGDGTRLSIL.